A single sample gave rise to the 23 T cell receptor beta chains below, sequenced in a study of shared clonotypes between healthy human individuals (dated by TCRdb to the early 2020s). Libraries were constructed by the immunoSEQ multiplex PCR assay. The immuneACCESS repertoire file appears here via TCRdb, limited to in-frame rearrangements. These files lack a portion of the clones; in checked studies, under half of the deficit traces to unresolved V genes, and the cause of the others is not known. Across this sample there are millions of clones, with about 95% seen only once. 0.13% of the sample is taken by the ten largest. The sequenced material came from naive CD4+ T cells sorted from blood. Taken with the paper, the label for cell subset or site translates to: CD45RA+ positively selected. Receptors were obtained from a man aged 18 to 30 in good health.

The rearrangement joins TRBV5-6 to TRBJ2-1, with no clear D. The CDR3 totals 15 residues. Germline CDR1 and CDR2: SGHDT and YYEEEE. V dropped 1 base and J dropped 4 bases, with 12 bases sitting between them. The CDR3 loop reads CASSLLIGKYNEQFF. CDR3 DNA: TGTGCCAGCAGCTTGTTAATTGGGAAATACAATGAGCAGTTCTTC.

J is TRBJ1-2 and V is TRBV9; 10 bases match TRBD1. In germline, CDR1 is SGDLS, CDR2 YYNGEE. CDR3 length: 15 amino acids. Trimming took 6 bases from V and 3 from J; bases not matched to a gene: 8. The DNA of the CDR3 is TGTGCCAGCACCCCAGGGACAGGGGACCACTATGGCTACACCTTC. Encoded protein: CASTPGTGDHYGYTF.

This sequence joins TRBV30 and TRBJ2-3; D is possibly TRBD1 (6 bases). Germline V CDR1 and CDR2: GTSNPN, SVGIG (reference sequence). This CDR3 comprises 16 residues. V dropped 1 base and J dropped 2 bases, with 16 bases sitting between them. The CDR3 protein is CAWSAPDRRLTDTQYF. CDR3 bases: TGTGCCTGGAGTGCCCCCGACAGGCGACTCACAGATACGCAGTATTTT. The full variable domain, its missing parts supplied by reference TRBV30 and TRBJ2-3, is SQTIHQWPATLVQPVGSPLSLECTVEGTSNPNLYWYRQAAGRGLQLLFYSVGIGQISSEVPQNLSASRPQDRQFILSSKKLLLSDSGFYLCAWSAPDRRLTDTQYFGPGTRLTVL.

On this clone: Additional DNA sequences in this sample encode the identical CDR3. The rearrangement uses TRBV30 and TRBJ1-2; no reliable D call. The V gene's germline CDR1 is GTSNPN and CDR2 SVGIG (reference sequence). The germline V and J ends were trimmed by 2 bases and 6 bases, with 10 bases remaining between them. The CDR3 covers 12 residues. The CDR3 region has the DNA TGTGCCTGGAGTCCCCGCGGGGATGGCTACACCTTC. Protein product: CAWSPRGDGYTF.

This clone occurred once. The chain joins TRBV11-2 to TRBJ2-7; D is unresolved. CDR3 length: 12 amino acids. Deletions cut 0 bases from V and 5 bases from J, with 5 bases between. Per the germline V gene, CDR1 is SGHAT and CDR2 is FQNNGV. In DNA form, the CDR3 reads TGTGCCAGCAGCTTAGATGTTGACGAGCAGTACTTC. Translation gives CASSLDVDEQYF. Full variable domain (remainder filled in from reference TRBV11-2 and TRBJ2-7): EAGVAQSPRYKIIEKRQSVAFWCNPISGHATLYWYQQILGQGPKLLIQFQNNGVVDDSQLPKDRFSAERLKGVDSTLKIQPAKLEDSAVYLCASSLDVDEQYFGPGTRLTVT.

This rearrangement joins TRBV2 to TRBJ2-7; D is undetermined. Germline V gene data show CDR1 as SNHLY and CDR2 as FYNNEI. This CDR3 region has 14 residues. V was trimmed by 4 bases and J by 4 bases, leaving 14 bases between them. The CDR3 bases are TGTGCCAGCAGTGCCCCTGTGGGGTTTTACGAGCAGTACTTC. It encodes CASSAPVGFYEQYF. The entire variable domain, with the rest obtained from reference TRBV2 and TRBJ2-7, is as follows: EPEVTQTPSHQVTQMGQEVILRCVPISNHLYFYWYRQILGQKVEFLVSFYNNEISEKSEIFDDQFSVERPDGSNFTLKIRSTKLEDSAMYFCASSAPVGFYEQYFGPGTRLTVT.

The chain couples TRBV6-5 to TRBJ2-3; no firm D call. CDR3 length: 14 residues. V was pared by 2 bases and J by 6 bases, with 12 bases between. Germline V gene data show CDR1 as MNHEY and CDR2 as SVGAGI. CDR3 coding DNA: TGTGCCAGCAGTTACCGCCGTGAACGGGATACGCAGTATTTT. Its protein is CASSYRRERDTQYF.

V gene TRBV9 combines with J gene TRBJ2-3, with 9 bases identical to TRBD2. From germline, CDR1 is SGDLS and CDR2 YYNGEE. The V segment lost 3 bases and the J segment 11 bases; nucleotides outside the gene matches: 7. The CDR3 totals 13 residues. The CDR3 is CASSAGTSLMQYF. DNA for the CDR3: TGTGCCAGCAGCGCCGGGACTAGCTTGATGCAGTATTTT.

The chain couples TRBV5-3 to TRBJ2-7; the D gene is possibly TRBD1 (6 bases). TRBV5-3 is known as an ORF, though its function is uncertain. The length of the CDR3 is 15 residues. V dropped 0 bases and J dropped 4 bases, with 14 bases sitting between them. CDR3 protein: CARSLDTGRGYEQYF. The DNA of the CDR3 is TGTGCCAGAAGCTTGGACACAGGGAGAGGTTACGAGCAGTACTTC.

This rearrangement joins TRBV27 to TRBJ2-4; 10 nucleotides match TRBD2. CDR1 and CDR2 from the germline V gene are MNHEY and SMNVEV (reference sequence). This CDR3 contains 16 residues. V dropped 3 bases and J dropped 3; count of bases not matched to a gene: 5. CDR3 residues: CASSLSSGGIKNIQYF. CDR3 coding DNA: TGTGCCAGCAGTTTGTCTAGCGGGGGAATCAAAAACATTCAGTACTTC.

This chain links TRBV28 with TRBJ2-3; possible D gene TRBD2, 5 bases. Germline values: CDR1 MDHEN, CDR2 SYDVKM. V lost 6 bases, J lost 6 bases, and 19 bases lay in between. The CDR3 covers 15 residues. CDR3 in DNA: TGTGCCAGCAGCATAGACTCCCCGGCGGGTGATACGCAGTATTTT. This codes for CASSIDSPAGDTQYF.

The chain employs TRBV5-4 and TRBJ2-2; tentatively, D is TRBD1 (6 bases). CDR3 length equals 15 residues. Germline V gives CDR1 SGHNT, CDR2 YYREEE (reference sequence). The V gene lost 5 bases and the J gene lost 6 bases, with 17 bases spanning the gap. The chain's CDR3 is CASSFDRQFPGELFF. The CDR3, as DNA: TGTGCCAGCAGTTTCGACAGGCAATTCCCCGGGGAGCTGTTTTTT. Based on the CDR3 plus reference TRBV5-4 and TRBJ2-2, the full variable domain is ETGVTQSPTHLIKTRGQQVTLRCSSQSGHNTVSWYQQALGQGPQFIFQYYREEENGRGNFPPRFSGLQFPNYSSELNVNALELDDSALYLCASSFDRQFPGELFFGEGSRLTVL.

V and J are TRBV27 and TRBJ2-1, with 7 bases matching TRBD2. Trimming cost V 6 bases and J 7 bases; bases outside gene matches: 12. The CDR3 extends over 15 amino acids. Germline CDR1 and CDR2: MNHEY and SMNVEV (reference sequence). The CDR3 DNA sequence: TGTGCCAGCAGCCCTCGGGGGGAGGAAGGGAATGAGCAGTTCTTC. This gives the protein CASSPRGEEGNEQFF.

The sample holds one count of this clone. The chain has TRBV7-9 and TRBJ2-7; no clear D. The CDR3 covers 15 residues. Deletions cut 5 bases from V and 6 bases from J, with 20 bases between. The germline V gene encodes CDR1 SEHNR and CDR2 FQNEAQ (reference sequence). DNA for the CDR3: TGTGCCAGCAGCCTTACGATCCCTCAGGCTGGCGAGCAGTACTTC. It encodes CASSLTIPQAGEQYF.

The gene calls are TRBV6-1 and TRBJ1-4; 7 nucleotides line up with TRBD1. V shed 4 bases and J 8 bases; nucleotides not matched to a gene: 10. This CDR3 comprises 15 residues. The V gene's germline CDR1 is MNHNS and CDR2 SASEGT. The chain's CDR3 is CASSAKQGINEKLFF. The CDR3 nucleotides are TGTGCCAGCAGTGCGAAACAGGGGATTAACGAAAAACTGTTTTTT.

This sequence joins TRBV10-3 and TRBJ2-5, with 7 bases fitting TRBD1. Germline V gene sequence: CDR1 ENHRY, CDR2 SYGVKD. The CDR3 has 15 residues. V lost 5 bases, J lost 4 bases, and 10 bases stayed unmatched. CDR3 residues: CAISTGQVGRETQYF. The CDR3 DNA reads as TGTGCCATCAGTACCGGACAGGTGGGTCGAGAGACCCAGTACTTC.

The CDR3 sequence is CASSLEGFRNEQYF. The CDR3 bases are TGCGCCAGCAGCTTGGAGGGTTTCAGAAACGAGCAGTACTTC. The V gene is TRBV5-1, the J gene TRBJ2-7; D gene unclear. This CDR3 comprises 14 residues. V gave up 0 bases and J gave up 5 bases, with 12 bases separating them. Germline CDR1 is SGHRS and CDR2 is YFSETQ.

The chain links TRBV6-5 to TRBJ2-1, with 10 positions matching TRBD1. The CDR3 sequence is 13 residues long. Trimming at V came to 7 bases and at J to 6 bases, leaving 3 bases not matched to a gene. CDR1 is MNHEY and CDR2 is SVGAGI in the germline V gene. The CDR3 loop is CASTRTGGNEQFF. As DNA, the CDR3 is TGTGCCAGCACCCGGACAGGGGGCAATGAGCAGTTCTTC.

CDR3 loop: CASSPQGHSNQPQHF. The CDR3 DNA reads as TGTGCCAGCAGCCCACAGGGGCACTCCAATCAGCCCCAGCATTTT. The V gene is TRBV6-4, the J gene TRBJ1-5; TRBD1 agrees at 7 bases. The length of the CDR3 is 15 residues. In germline, CDR1 is MRHNA, CDR2 SNTAGT. The J segment lost 3 bases and the V segment lost 6 bases, leaving 8 bases of the junction unmatched.

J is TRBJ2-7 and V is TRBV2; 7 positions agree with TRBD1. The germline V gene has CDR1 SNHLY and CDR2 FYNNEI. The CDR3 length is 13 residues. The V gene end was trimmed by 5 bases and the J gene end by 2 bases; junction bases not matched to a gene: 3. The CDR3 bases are TGTGCCAGCAGTAGACAGGGAACCTACGAGCAGTACTTC. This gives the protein CASSRQGTYEQYF.

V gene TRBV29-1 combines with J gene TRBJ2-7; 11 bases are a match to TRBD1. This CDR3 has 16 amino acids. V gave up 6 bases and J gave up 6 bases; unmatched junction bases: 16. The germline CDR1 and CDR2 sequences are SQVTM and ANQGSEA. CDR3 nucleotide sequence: TGCAGCGTCGTCAACCCGGGACAGGGGGTGACTGGCGAGCAGTACTTC. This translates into CSVVNPGQGVTGEQYF.

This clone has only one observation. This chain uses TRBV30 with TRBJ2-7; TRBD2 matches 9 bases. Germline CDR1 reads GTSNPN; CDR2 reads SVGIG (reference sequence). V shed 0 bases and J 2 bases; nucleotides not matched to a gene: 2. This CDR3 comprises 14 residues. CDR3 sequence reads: CAWSVGGGAYEQYF. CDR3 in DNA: TGTGCCTGGAGTGTTGGCGGGGGGGCCTACGAGCAGTACTTC.

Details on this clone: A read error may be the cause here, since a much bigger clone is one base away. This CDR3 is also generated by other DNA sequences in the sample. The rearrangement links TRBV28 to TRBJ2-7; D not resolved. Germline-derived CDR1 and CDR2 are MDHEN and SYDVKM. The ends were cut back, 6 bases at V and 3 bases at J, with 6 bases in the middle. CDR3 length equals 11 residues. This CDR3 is CASSLLYEQYF. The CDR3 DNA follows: TGTGCCAGCAGCCTCCTCTACGAGCAGTACTTC.